Sequencing of this T cell receptor (beta chain) was carried out in a study of T cells in women clearing cervical HPV infection listed by TCRdb under 2018. About the investigation overall: Cases were 20 to 25 women with histologically confirmed HPV16-related CIN3 or worse, including 2 invasive cancers. Among cases, blood sampling occurred a median of about 160 days after lesion detection, with an interquartile range of about 80 to 200 days. In the parent cohort, some 11,000 women aged 18 or older were enrolled in Guanacaste, Costa Rica, during about 1993 to 1994 and then followed for less than 8 years. A median age of approximately 30 years was observed in cases versus roughly 40 in controls, and no significant differences in baseline characteristics were found. Five blinded duplicates per group were added as quality controls, giving 60 or so samples: approximately 50 participants and about ten replicates. Blood from cases was collected at the visit at which the lesion was first identified, whereas blood from controls was collected once infection was no longer detected. Cases and controls were matched on year of sample collection and on age within five years. Since HLA typing was available for only a few women, HLA type could not be ruled out as a confounder. Nested within Costa Rica's Guanacaste HPV Natural History Study, an exploratory proof-of-principle case-control study compared TCR repertoires across cervical HPV16 outcomes. Controls were around 25 women whose single incident HPV16 infection cleared within 12 months without precancer or cancer developing. The paper as a whole reports these results and caveats: The cross-sectional design could not show whether associations preceded infection or resulted from it; effector/memory subsets and HPV-specific T cells were not isolated. Because the number of T cells in each sample was unknown, differences in richness could reflect differing T-cell content rather than repertoire biology. By combining richness with V gene abundances, random forest classifiers separated cases from controls with an estimated AUC of around 0.8. CIN3+ cases had significantly higher TCR repertoire richness than controls across sequencing depths, but evenness did not differ between the groups. Lower TRBV6-7 relative abundance was observed in cases than in controls (around 0.1% versus 0.15%; Bonferroni P = 0.0008).

TCR beta CDR3 regions were amplified by multiplex PCR from an average of around 1,200 ng genomic DNA per sample using the immunoSEQ assay. The assay corrected primer bias using a complete synthetic TCR repertoire to establish an amplification baseline. The amplicons were sequenced on the Illumina platform. As for the authors' bioinformatics: Sequences were error-corrected by clustering with frequency ratios and a modified nearest-neighbor algorithm and were then analyzed in the immunoSEQ Analyzer with IMGT gene definitions. At each rarefaction depth, TCR richness and evenness were averaged across 20 rarefaction repeats, and samples with fewer sequences than that depth were excluded. Wilcoxon rank sum tests with FDR correction were used to compare relative abundances of V, D and J genes between the groups. For the blinded duplicates, the intraclass correlation was approximately 96% for TCR richness and averaged about 81% across about 70 gene segments. The clones in this table, taken by TCRdb from immuneACCESS, are in-frame only. Not every clone is retained; where verified, under half of the shortfall comes from an unresolved V gene, and the cause of the rest is unknown. For V, J and clone size, that table is used; D and trimming come from the DNA. Per the sample table, the count is some 41,000 clones. In total, the top ten clones hold around 5.8% of the sample.

CDR1 is given as DFQATT and CDR2 as SNEGSKA, both from the germline V gene (reference sequence). Trimming at the junction amounts to 4 bases on V and 2 bases on J, and the germline ends lie 5 bases apart. The CDR3 starts with the cysteine, ends with the phenylalanine, and has 11 residues. The DNA shown is the part of the CDR3 that was read: 24 bases, in frame from base 1. Every participant had a single incident cervical HPV16 infection, and prevalent HPV16 infections were excluded. Cervical HPV DNA was detected by MY09/MY11 PCR and genotyped by dot-blot hybridization. Around 14 mL of heparinized blood was centrifuged, after which the buffy coat was aliquoted, frozen at -30 degrees C, and then stored at -80 degrees C. QIAGEN kits were used to extract genomic DNA from buffy coat specimens. Comment on this clone: No cognate antigen has been identified for it. The CDR3 end lies 3 residues beyond the end of the read and is filled in from the germline J gene.

Sequencing was performed on blood buffy coat. The chain joins TRBV20-1 to TRBJ1-2; a weak D assignment points to TRBD1 (5 bases agree). This TCR derives from a woman aged 18 to 75 with a cervical HPV16 infection that either progressed to CIN3+ or cleared (not recorded which). The sequenced part of the CDR3 DNA is TGCAGTGCTAAGGGGAACTATGGC. Protein translation: CSAKGNYG. Given in full, the CDR3 is CSAKGNYGYTF.